Listed here are 14 T cell receptor beta chains from one sample, sequenced in a study of beta chain features in type 1 diabetes. cDNA synthesis used the whole RNA isolate, giving expressed TCRB sequences. The assay was immunoSEQ multiplex PCR, and TCRdb's table has in-frame clones only and misses some. The data hold about 130,000 clones, with 9.2% observed a single time. The sequencing input was central memory CD4+ T cells from blood. Receptors originate from a man aged 18-30 years in good health.

The chain uses TRBV28 and TRBJ2-1; the D gene is possibly TRBD2 (6 bases). This CDR3 spans 14 amino acids. Per the germline V gene, CDR1 is MDHEN and CDR2 is SYDVKM. The V gene lost 3 bases and the J gene lost 9 bases, with 15 bases spanning the gap. CDR3 in amino acids: CASSFGGTVFEQFF. The CDR3 DNA sequence: TGTGCCAGCAGTTTTGGGGGGACTGTGTTTGAGCAGTTCTTC.

This clone was observed a few times. This chain uses TRBV4-2 with TRBJ2-1, with D possibly being TRBD2 (6 bases). Trimming pared 4 bases from V and 0 bases from J, leaving 7 bases between. Per germline, CDR1 LGHNA and CDR2 YNFKEQ. The CDR3 is made up of 14 amino acids. The CDR3 protein is CASSRDSSYNEQFF. The DNA for the CDR3 is TGTGCCAGCAGCCGGGACTCCTCCTACAATGAGCAGTTCTTC.

This clone has at least ten counts. The chain has TRBV14 and TRBJ1-2; D not certain. Trimming took off 2 bases at V and 0 bases at J, with 7 bases between the two ends. CDR1 and CDR2 from the germline V gene are SGHDN and FVKESK. The CDR3 extends over 14 amino acids. CDR3 bases: TGTGCCAGCAGCCAAAGTCGGGCTAACTATGGCTACACCTTC. Its translation: CASSQSRANYGYTF.

This clone showed up just a few times. The rearrangement links TRBV6-5 to TRBJ2-4; tentative D call: TRBD2 (6 bases). CDR3 length: 16 residues. Trimming cost V 0 bases and J 3 bases, with 12 bases left between them. Germline V gene lookup returns CDR1 MNHEY and CDR2 SVGAGI. The CDR3 DNA reads as TGTGCCAGCAGTTACTCGGGGGGAGAAGGCAAAAACATTCAGTACTTC. Protein sequence: CASSYSGGEGKNIQYF.

In its sample, this clone was seen a few times. The rearrangement links TRBV15 to TRBJ2-5; possible D gene TRBD2, 6 bases. V was cut by 7 bases and J by 12 bases, with 24 bases left in between. Germline V CDR1 and CDR2: LNHNV, YYDKDF (reference sequence). This CDR3 comprises 14 residues. CDR3 nucleotide sequence: TGTGCCACCACCTTCGACCCCGGGAGCTCGGGGAAGTACTTC. Translated: CATTFDPGSSGKYF.

This clone was picked up a small number of times. The rearrangement links TRBV7-3 to TRBJ2-3; 9 nucleotides align to TRBD2. The CDR3 has 14 amino acids. Germline CDR1 reads SGHTA; CDR2 reads FQGTGA. The ends lost 6 bases at V and 4 bases at J; junction bases unmatched: 5. CDR3 loop: CASRAGGPADTQYF. CDR3 nucleotide sequence: TGTGCCAGCAGGGCGGGGGGGCCGGCAGATACGCAGTATTTT.

Only a few counts were recorded for this clone. The DNA for the CDR3 is TGCAGTGGAAGGGGGAGCGGTACGCAGTATTTT. This codes for CSGRGSGTQYF. The rearrangement joins TRBV20-1 to TRBJ2-3; D might be TRBD1 (6 bases). The germline V and J ends were trimmed by 7 bases and 8 bases, with 13 bases remaining between them. Looked up from germline, CDR1 is DFQATT and CDR2 is SNEGSKA (reference sequence). This CDR3 has 11 residues.

This clone turned up a few times. V gene TRBV6-1 combines with J gene TRBJ1-1; a weak D match, TRBD1 (5 bases). Trimming stripped 10 bases from V and 5 bases from J, with 20 bases between. Germline V gene lookup returns CDR1 MNHNS and CDR2 SASEGT. CDR3 length: 14 amino acids. The CDR3 DNA follows: TGTGCCACTTCACGGGGGGAGAGTCGGACTGAAGCTTTCTTT. Its translation is CATSRGESRTEAFF.

The chain is built from TRBV18 and TRBJ1-6; D remains ambiguous. The CDR3 contains 14 residues. Trimming stripped 4 bases from V and 7 bases from J, with 11 bases between. Germline lookup yields CDR1 KGHSH and CDR2 LQKENI. CDR3 in amino acids: CASSLEIPNSPLHF. Here the CDR3 DNA reads TGTGCCAGCTCACTGGAGATACCCAATTCACCCCTCCACTTT.

This clone was picked up a small number of times. This sequence joins TRBV15 and TRBJ2-1; 10 bases fit TRBD1. Germline V gene data show CDR1 as LNHNV and CDR2 as YYDKDF (reference sequence). This CDR3 region has 15 residues. V lost 0 bases to trimming and J lost 4 bases; unmatched junction nucleotides: 0. The CDR3 region is CATSREDRGYNEQFF. DNA of the CDR3: TGTGCCACCAGCAGAGAGGACAGGGGGTACAATGAGCAGTTCTTC.

This chain uses TRBV18 with TRBJ2-6; D is possibly TRBD1 (5 bases). V shed 2 bases and J shed 0 bases, with 14 bases lying between them. This CDR3 has 18 amino acids. Germline lookup yields CDR1 KGHSH and CDR2 LQKENI. The CDR3 nucleotides read TGTGCCAGCTCACCAGTCAGTCTGGACATCTCTGGGGCCAACGTCCTGACTTTC. It encodes CASSPVSLDISGANVLTF.

This clone was recorded a few times. The CDR3 region is CASSWGGSYNEQFF. The CDR3 DNA reads TGTGCCAGCAGTTGGGGGGGCTCCTACAATGAGCAGTTCTTC. The rearrangement uses TRBV6-6 and TRBJ2-1; TRBD2 matches at 7 bases. The trim removed 4 bases at V and 0 bases at J, leaving 0 bases unmatched. Germline loops: CDR1 MNHNY, CDR2 SVGAGI (reference sequence). The CDR3 totals 14 residues.

This clone was seen more than once but under ten times. V usage is TRBV6-6 and J usage is TRBJ2-1; 9 bases are shared with TRBD2. The CDR3 loop spans 16 amino acids. The V segment lost 0 bases and the J segment 5 bases; nucleotides outside the gene matches: 5. From germline, CDR1 is MNHNY and CDR2 SVGAGI (reference sequence). CDR3 sequence reads: CASSYSKRGANNEQFF. In DNA, the CDR3 is TGTGCCAGCAGTTACTCAAAGCGGGGGGCAAACAATGAGCAGTTCTTC.

CDR3 sequence: CASSMIRAYGYTF. CDR3 DNA sequence: TGTGCCAGCAGCATGATCAGGGCCTATGGCTACACCTTC. The chain links TRBV7-2 to TRBJ1-2, with D possibly being TRBD1 (5 bases). The CDR3 consists of 13 residues. Germline assignment: CDR1 SGHTA and CDR2 FQGNSA. V lost 5 bases and J lost 4, with 11 bases in between.